The 17 T cell receptor beta chains presented below share a single source sample, sequenced in a study of T-cell memory formation after mild COVID-19. MiXCR, applied by TCRdb to the 5' RACE reads, yields one record per CDR3 protein. The data contain 25,000 to 30,000 distinct CDR3 sequences, roughly a sixth of them seen just once; the ten biggest clones take up 1.3% to 1.5%. Sequencing used PBMCs or a T cell subset sorted from them (not recorded which). Receptors were obtained from an adult who had mild COVID-19 (a few samples of this study predate the infection). Cell type and time point are not known.

This clonotype occurred a few times. The CDR3 here is CASSQGLAGADEQYF. The CDR3 DNA sequence: TGTGCCAGCAGCCAAGGGCTAGCGGGAGCGGACGAGCAGTACTTC. The chain has TRBV14 and TRBJ2-7, with 10 bases lining up with TRBD2. The trim removed 1 base at V and 5 bases at J, leaving 5 bases unmatched. The V gene's germline CDR1 is SGHDN and CDR2 FVKESK. This CDR3 region has 15 residues.

Many counts were recorded for this clonotype. The chain recombines TRBV5-1 with TRBJ2-5; D may be TRBD1 (6 bases). V was pared by 4 bases and J by 2 bases, with 15 bases between. Germline V gene lookup returns CDR1 SGHRS and CDR2 YFSETQ. The CDR3 is made up of 15 amino acids. The CDR3 spells CASSSQGQSQETQYF. In DNA form, the CDR3 reads TGCGCCAGCAGCAGCCAAGGACAGAGTCAAGAGACCCAGTACTTC. The variable domain in full, completed from reference TRBV5-1 and TRBJ2-5, reads KAGVTQTPRYLIKTRGQQVTLSCSPISGHRSVSWYQQTPGQGLQFLFEYFSETQRNKGNFPGRFSGRQFSNSRSEMNVSTLELGDSALYLCASSSQGQSQETQYFGPGTRLLVL.

V usage is TRBV27 and J usage is TRBJ2-5, with TRBD2 as a possible D gene (6 bases). The V end lost 6 bases, the J end lost 9 bases, and 17 bases lay between the germline ends. This CDR3 spans 13 amino acids. Germline CDR1 is MNHEY and CDR2 is SMNVEV (reference sequence). CDR3 sequence (DNA): TGTGCCAGCAGGGGAGCGGGCCACCGGTCCCAGTACTTC. Encoded protein: CASRGAGHRSQYF.

The rearrangement links TRBV9 to TRBJ1-2, with no clear D. Germline loops: CDR1 SGDLS, CDR2 YYNGEE. This CDR3 spans 14 amino acids. Deletions cut 0 bases from V and 4 bases from J, with 10 bases between. The CDR3 loop is CASSVDDKGYGYTF. CDR3 coding DNA: TGTGCCAGCAGCGTAGATGACAAAGGCTATGGCTACACCTTC.

Many counts were recorded for this clonotype. The chain combines TRBV7-9 with TRBJ2-5; D may be TRBD2 (7 bases). CDR1 and CDR2 from the germline V gene are SEHNR and FQNEAQ (reference sequence). V gave up 4 bases and J gave up 5 bases, with 14 bases separating them. The CDR3 length is 14 residues. The CDR3 bases are TGTGCCAGCAGCTCGCCACAGGGAGGGGAGACCCAGTACTTC. Protein sequence: CASSSPQGGETQYF. The variable domain in full, with the rest retrieved from reference TRBV7-9 and TRBJ2-5, is DTGVSQNPRHKITKRGQNVTFRCDPISEHNRLYWYRQTLGQGPEFLTYFQNEAQLEKSRLLSDRFSAERPKGSFSTLEIQRTEQGDSAMYLCASSSPQGGETQYFGPGTRLLVL.

This clonotype has a count of ten or more. The V and J genes are TRBV7-8 and TRBJ2-2; either TRBD1 or TRBD2 may supply D (6 bases each). V was clipped by 3 bases and J by 4 bases, with 21 bases between them. The germline CDR1 and CDR2 sequences are SGHVS and FQNEAQ. This CDR3 comprises 18 residues. In DNA, the CDR3 is TGTGCCAGCAGCTTTTTTTGGAACAGGGAGGACGGCACCGGGGAGCTGTTTTTT. This gives the protein CASSFFWNREDGTGELFF.

V gene TRBV2 combines with J gene TRBJ2-7, with 10 bases identical to TRBD1. This CDR3 has 15 amino acids. J gave up 4 bases and V 3 bases, and 6 bases lay outside the gene matches. CDR1 is SNHLY and CDR2 is FYNNEI in the germline V gene. CDR3 in amino acids: CASSDSGTGDYEQYF. Here the CDR3 DNA reads TGTGCCAGCAGTGATTCCGGGACAGGGGATTACGAGCAGTACTTC.

This clonotype was recorded at least ten times. J is TRBJ2-3 and V is TRBV20-1; D not certain. Trimming cost V 1 base and J 2 bases, with 7 bases left between them. The germline gives CDR1 DFQATT, CDR2 SNEGSKA (reference sequence). The length of the CDR3 is 13 residues. The CDR3 coding sequence is TGCAGTGCTAGAGGTCCATCCACAGATACGCAGTATTTT. It is translated as CSARGPSTDTQYF.

This sequence joins TRBV18 and TRBJ2-7; possible D gene TRBD1, 5 bases. CDR1 and CDR2 from the germline V gene are KGHSH and LQKENI. CDR3 length equals 14 residues. Trimming left V 1 base short and J 5 bases short, with 12 bases between. Written as DNA, the CDR3 is TGTGCCAGCTCACCACGCAGCTTAGGGGACGAGCAGTACTTC. Its translation: CASSPRSLGDEQYF.

This clonotype was seen repeatedly, ten times or more. V usage is TRBV7-2 and J usage is TRBJ1-5; 9 bases line up with TRBD1. V gave up 5 bases and J gave up 0 bases; unmatched junction bases: 20. The CDR3 consists of 21 residues. Germline CDR1 and CDR2: SGHTA and FQGNSA. CDR3 region: CASSTKGQGVQERISNQPQHF. In DNA form, the CDR3 reads TGTGCCAGCAGCACAAAGGGACAGGGAGTCCAAGAAAGAATTAGCAATCAGCCCCAGCATTTT.

Ten or more counts support this clonotype. The chain couples TRBV4-2 to TRBJ2-2, with no clear D. Per germline, CDR1 LGHNA and CDR2 YNFKEQ. This CDR3 has 15 residues. V was cut by 1 base and J by 8 bases, with 14 bases left in between. Here the CDR3 DNA reads TGTGCCAGCAGCCAAGGCGGTTTCGTGGGTGGGGAGCTGTTTTTT. Protein: CASSQGGFVGGELFF.

The chain joins TRBV19 to TRBJ1-1; no firm D call. Germline values: CDR1 LNHDA, CDR2 SQIVND (reference sequence). V was trimmed by 5 bases and J by 0 bases, leaving 16 bases between them. This CDR3 region has 16 residues. The DNA of the CDR3 is TGTGCCAGTAGTCCCTTTATGGATCCCATGAACACTGAAGCTTTCTTT. Encoded protein: CASSPFMDPMNTEAFF.

This clonotype was observed many times. The CDR3 DNA sequence: TGTGCCAGCAGCCCACGCGTCAGTACCCACTATGGCTACACCTTC. Its translation: CASSPRVSTHYGYTF. The chain links TRBV7-2 to TRBJ1-2; D ambiguous. This CDR3 is built from 15 residues. The V and J ends lost 5 bases and 3 bases respectively, with 16 bases between them. In germline, CDR1 is SGHTA, CDR2 FQGNSA.

This clonotype was recorded at least ten times. This chain connects TRBV5-1 to TRBJ1-2; 8 bases align to TRBD1. Looked up from germline, CDR1 is SGHRS and CDR2 is YFSETQ. This CDR3 spans 14 amino acids. With V trimmed by 4 bases and J by 7 bases, 9 bases remained unmatched. The CDR3 bases are TGCGCCAGCAGCGTAGGACAGGGAGTAGGTGGCTACACCTTC. Residues: CASSVGQGVGGYTF. The full variable domain, completed using reference TRBV5-1 and TRBJ1-2, is KAGVTQTPRYLIKTRGQQVTLSCSPISGHRSVSWYQQTPGQGLQFLFEYFSETQRNKGNFPGRFSGRQFSNSRSEMNVSTLELGDSALYLCASSVGQGVGGYTFGSGTRLTVV.

This clonotype was detected many times. V gene TRBV7-3 combines with J gene TRBJ2-6, with D possibly called TRBD1 or TRBD2 (5 bases each). The CDR3 covers 17 residues. Looked up from germline, CDR1 is SGHTA and CDR2 is FQGTGA. The V gene lost 2 bases and the J gene lost 0 bases, with 11 bases spanning the gap. The CDR3 loop is CASSLEGPSSGANVLTF. The DNA of the CDR3 is TGTGCCAGCAGCTTAGAGGGGCCCAGCTCTGGGGCCAACGTCCTGACTTTC. Full variable domain (rest looked up from reference TRBV7-3 and TRBJ2-6): GAGVSQTPSNKVTEKGKYVELRCDPISGHTALYWYRQSLGQGPEFLIYFQGTGAADDSGLPNDRFFAVRPEGSVSTLKIQRTERGDSAVYLCASSLEGPSSGANVLTFGAGSRLTVL.

This clonotype was counted ten times or more. The chain carries TRBV7-3 and TRBJ2-2; TRBD2 agrees at 8 bases. CDR1 is SGHTA and CDR2 is FQGTGA in the germline V gene. The CDR3 is made up of 15 amino acids. The V and J ends lost 5 bases and 4 bases, in that order; junction bases with no gene match: 6. The CDR3 DNA reads as TGTGCCAGCAGCCCGGGACTAGGCGGCACCGGGGAGCTGTTTTTT. Translating gives CASSPGLGGTGELFF.

The CDR3 is CASSIGGYGTEAFF. The CDR3 nucleotides are TGCGCCAGCTCCATCGGGGGGTATGGCACTGAAGCTTTCTTT. The chain has TRBV5-1 and TRBJ1-1; D is possibly TRBD1 (5 bases). The germline V gene has CDR1 SGHRS and CDR2 YFSETQ. Trimming cost V 7 bases and J 4 bases, with 17 bases left between them. This CDR3 is built from 14 residues.